This record covers a single TCR beta chain. This CDR3 spans 19 amino acids. Germline assignment: CDR1 SNHLY and CDR2 FYNNEI. The V gene end was trimmed by 2 bases and the J gene end by 0 bases; junction bases not matched to a gene: 7. This sample was taken from a study of CD8+CD57+ T cells in acquired aplastic anemia. Across the study: The average read count for CD4+ cells in healthy donors was 10 million to 12 million.

Researchers used genomic DNA as the template to profile TCR beta VDJ and CDR3. Each CDR3 protein gets one entry after TCRdb re-called the reads with MiXCR. The table includes about 190,000 distinct CDR3 sequences, roughly half detected once. Sequenced input: sorted CD4+, CD8+, or CD8+CD57+ T cells (not recorded which) from PBMCs. This TCR was sampled from a human donor in good health, serving as a control. V gene TRBV2 combines with J gene TRBJ2-4; TRBD2 aligns across 13 bases. The CDR3 is CASSEFGLAGALAKNIQYF. Here the CDR3 DNA reads TGTGCCAGCAGTGAATTCGGACTAGCGGGGGCACTAGCCAAAAACATTCAGTACTTC.